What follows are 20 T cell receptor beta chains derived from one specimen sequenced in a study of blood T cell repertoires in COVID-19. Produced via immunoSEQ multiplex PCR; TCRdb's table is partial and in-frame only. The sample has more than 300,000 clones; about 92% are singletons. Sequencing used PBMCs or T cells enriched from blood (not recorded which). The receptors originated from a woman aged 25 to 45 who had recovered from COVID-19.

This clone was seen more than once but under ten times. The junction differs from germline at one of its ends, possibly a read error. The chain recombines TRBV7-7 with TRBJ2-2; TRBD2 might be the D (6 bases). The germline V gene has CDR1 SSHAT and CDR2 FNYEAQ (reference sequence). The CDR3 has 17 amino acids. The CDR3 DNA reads TGTGCTAGCAGCCCCGGGAGACTAGTCCGGCAGACCGGGGAGCTGTTTTTT. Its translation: CASSPGRLVRQTGELFF.

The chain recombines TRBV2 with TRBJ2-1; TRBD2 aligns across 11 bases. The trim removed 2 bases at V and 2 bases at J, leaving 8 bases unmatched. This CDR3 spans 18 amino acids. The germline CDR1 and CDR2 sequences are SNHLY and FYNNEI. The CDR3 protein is CASSERRTSGLTYNEQFF. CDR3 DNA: TGTGCCAGCAGTGAACGGCGGACTAGCGGGCTTACCTACAATGAGCAGTTCTTC.

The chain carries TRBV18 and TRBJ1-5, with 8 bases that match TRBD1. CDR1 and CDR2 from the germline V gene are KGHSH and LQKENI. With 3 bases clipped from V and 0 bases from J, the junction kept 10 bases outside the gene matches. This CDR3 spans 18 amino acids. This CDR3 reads CASSPSTGAIYSNQPQHF. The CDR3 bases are TGTGCCAGCTCACCCTCGACAGGGGCGATATATAGCAATCAGCCCCAGCATTTT.

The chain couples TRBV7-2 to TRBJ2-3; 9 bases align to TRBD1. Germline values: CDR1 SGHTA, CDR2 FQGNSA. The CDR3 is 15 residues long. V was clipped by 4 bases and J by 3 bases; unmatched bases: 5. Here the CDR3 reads CASSSGTGKTDTQYF. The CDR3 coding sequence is TGTGCCAGCAGCTCCGGGACAGGGAAGACAGATACGCAGTATTTT.

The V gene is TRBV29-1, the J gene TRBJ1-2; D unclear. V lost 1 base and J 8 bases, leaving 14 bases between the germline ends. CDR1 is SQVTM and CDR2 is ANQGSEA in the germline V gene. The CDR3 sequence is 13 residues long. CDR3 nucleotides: TGCAGCGTTGAAGGTCGGGGAGAAGGGGGCTACACCTTC. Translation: CSVEGRGEGGYTF.

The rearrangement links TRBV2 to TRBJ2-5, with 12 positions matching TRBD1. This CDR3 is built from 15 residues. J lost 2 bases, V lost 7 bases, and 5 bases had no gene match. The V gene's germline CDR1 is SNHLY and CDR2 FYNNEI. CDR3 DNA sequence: TGTGCCAGCAAAAGGGACAGGGGGCAACAAGAGACCCAGTACTTC. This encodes CASKRDRGQQETQYF.

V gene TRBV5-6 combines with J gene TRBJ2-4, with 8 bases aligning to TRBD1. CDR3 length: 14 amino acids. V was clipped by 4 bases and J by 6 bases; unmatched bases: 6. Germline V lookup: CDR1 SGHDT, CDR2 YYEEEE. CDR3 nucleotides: TGTGCCAGCAGCGCCAGACAGGGGTTAAACATTCAGTACTTC. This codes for CASSARQGLNIQYF.

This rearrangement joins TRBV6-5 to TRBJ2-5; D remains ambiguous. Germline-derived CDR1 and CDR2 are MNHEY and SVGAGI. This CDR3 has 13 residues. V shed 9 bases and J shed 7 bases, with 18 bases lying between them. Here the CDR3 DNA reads TGTGCCAGTATTACTTTAACAGAAGTGACCCAGTACTTC. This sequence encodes CASITLTEVTQYF.

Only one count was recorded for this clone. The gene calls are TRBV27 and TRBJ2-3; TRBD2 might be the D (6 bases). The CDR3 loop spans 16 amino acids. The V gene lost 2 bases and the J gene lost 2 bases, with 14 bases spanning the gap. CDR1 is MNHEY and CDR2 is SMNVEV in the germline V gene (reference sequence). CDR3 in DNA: TGTGCCAGCAGTTTAGGCCTAGCGAGACTCACAGATACGCAGTATTTT. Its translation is CASSLGLARLTDTQYF.

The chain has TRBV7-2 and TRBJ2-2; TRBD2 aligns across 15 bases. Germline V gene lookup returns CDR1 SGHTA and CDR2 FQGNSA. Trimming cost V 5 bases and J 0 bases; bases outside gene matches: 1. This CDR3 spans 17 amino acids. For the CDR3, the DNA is TGTGCCAGCAGCCGGACTAGCGGGGGGGCGAACACCGGGGAGCTGTTTTTT. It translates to CASSRTSGGANTGELFF.

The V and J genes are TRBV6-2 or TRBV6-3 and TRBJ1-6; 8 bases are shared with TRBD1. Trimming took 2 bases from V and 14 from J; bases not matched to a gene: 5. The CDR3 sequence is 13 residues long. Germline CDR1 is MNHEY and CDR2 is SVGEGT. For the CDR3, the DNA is TGTGCCAGCAGTTACCAGGACAGGGAGACCCTCCACTTT. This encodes CASSYQDRETLHF.

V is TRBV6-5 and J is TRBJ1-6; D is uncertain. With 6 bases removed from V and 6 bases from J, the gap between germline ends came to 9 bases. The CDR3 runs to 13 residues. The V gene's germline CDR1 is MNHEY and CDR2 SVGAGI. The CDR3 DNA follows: TGTGCCAGCAGCTCCCGACTTAATTCACCCCTCCACTTT. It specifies CASSSRLNSPLHF.

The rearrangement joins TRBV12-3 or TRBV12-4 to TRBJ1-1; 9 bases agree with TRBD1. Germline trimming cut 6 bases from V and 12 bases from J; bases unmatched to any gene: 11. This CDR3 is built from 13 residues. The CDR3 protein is CASSPGTGHQPFF. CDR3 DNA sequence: TGTGCCAGCAGCCCCGGGACAGGGCACCAACCTTTCTTT.

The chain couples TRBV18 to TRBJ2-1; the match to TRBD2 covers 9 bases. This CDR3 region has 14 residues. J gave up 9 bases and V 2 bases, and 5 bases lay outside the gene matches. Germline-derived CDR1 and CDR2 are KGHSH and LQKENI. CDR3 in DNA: TGTGCCAGCTCACCATCGGGGCGGGAGGGTGAGCAGTTCTTC. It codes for CASSPSGREGEQFF.

The CDR3 region is CASSGKGLATETQYF. The DNA for the CDR3 is TGTGCCAGCAGCGGAAAGGGACTAGCGACAGAGACCCAGTACTTC. The V and J genes are TRBV9 and TRBJ2-5; TRBD2 agrees at 10 bases. J gave up 4 bases and V 3 bases, and 6 bases lay outside the gene matches. The V gene's germline CDR1 is SGDLS and CDR2 YYNGEE. The CDR3 length is 15 residues.

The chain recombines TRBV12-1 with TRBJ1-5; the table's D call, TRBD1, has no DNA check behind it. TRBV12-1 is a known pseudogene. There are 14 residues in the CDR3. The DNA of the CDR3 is TGTGCCAGCAGCGCCCAACAGGGGGGGCAGCCCCAGCATTTT. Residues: CASSAQQGGQPQHF.

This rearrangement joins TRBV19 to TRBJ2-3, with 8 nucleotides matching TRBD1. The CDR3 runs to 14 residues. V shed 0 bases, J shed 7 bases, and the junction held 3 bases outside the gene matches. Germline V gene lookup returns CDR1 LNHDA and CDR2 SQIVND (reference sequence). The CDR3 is CASSIDRGRNTQYF. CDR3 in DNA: TGTGCCAGTAGTATAGACAGGGGGCGTAATACGCAGTATTTT.

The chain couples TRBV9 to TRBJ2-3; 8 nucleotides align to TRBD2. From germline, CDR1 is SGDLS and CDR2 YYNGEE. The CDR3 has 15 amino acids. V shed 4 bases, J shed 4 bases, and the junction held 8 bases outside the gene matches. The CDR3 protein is CASSRGAGGADTQYF. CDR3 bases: TGTGCCAGCAGCCGAGGTGCCGGGGGGGCAGATACGCAGTATTTT. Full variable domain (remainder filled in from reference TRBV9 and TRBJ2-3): DSGVTQTPKHLITATGQRVTLRCSPRSGDLSVYWYQQSLDQGLQFLIQYYNGEERAKGNILERFSAQQFPDLHSELNLSSLELGDSALYFCASSRGAGGADTQYFGPGTRLTVL.

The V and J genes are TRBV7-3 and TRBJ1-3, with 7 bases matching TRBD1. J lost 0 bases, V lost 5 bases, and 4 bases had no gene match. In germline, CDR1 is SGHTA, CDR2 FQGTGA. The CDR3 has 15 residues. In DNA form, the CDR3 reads TGTGCCAGCAGCGTTGACAGGGCCTCTGGAAACACCATATATTTT. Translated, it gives CASSVDRASGNTIYF.

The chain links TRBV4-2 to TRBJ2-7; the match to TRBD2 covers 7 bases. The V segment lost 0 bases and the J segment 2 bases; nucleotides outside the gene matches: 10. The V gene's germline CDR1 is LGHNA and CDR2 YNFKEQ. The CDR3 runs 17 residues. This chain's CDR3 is CASSQDIWRERTYEQYF. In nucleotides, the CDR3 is TGTGCCAGCAGCCAAGACATCTGGCGGGAGAGGACCTACGAGCAGTACTTC.